This T cell receptor beta chain was identified in a study of blood T cell repertoires in COVID-19. Across the study: PBMCs, B-cell-depleted T cells, or T cells were the source of the cDNA or gDNA that made up the material.

V shed 5 bases and J 5 bases; nucleotides not matched to a gene: 12. The V gene's germline CDR1 is SGHNT and CDR2 YENEEA. The CDR3 is 17 amino acids. In the study's own analysis: Amplification with reference gene primers provided the estimates of nucleated cell counts. Method: immunoSEQ multiplex PCR; TCRdb's copy keeps in-frame clones and lacks some. Clone size and the V and J calls come from that table; the DNA yielded D and trimming. The sample comprises roughly 290,000 clones, just under 85% of which are singletons, and 4.1% rests with the top ten. Sequenced sample: peripheral blood. This TCR came from a woman in her forties or fifties with active or convalescent COVID-19. The rearrangement uses TRBV11-3 and TRBJ2-2; 9 nucleotides match TRBD1. The CDR3 spells CASSKQGAGRKTGELFF. The DNA for the CDR3 is TGTGCCAGCAGCAAACAGGGGGCTGGTCGGAAGACCGGGGAGCTGTTTTTT.